The entry that follows covers one T cell receptor (beta chain) sequence. This sample is part of a study of blood T cell repertoires in COVID-19. With 5 bases removed from V and 4 bases from J, the gap between germline ends came to 11 bases. Germline CDR1 and CDR2: LNHNV and YYDKDF (reference sequence). The length of the CDR3 is 13 residues. This table comes from immunoSEQ multiplex PCR, and its TCRdb copy is limited to in-frame clones, with some not included. The sample has fewer than 700,000 clones, 70% to 90% seen once. The source material was peripheral blood. The chain couples TRBV15 to TRBJ1-2, with D perhaps TRBD1 (6 bases). This receptor was taken from a woman aged 50 to 65 with COVID-19, enrolled during active disease. The CDR3 nucleotides are TGTGCCACCAGCCTCGACAGGACCTATGGCTACACCTTC. It codes for CATSLDRTYGYTF.